The sequence of this T cell receptor beta chain was determined in a study of blood T cell repertoires in COVID-19. The wider study: Spain, Italy and the United States supplied samples that represented acute and convalescent COVID-19. PBMCs, B-cell-depleted T cells, or T cells provided the cDNA or gDNA that made up the material.

This CDR3 is 14 amino acids long. V dropped 7 bases and J dropped 7; count of bases not matched to a gene: 6. CDR1 and CDR2 from the germline V gene are SGHDT and YYEEEE. Assay used: immunoSEQ multiplex PCR; TCRdb lists only in-frame clones, some missing. This repertoire shows 300,000 to 500,000 clones, around 90% found once; its top ten account for around 1.9%. The material sequenced was PBMCs or T cells enriched from blood (not recorded which). This chain links TRBV5-6 with TRBJ1-6; 9 nucleotides match TRBD1. The clonotype originates from a woman aged 40 to 50 with acute COVID-19. This CDR3 is CASRYRGLNSPLHF. The CDR3 DNA reads as TGTGCCAGCCGGTACAGGGGGCTAAATTCACCCCTCCACTTT.